The next 23 T cell receptor beta chains were all read from a single sample in a study of shared clonotypes between healthy human individuals. Profiling relied on immunoSEQ multiplex PCR, and the TCRdb table lists in-frame clones only, not all of them. The table records around 1.5 million clones, 95% to 99% of them present only once. Sequenced material: naive CD4+ T cells sorted from blood. Subset noted: CD45RA+ positively selected. The receptors originated from a man aged 25-45 years in good health.

The chain couples TRBV6-5 to TRBJ2-6; 7 positions agree with TRBD1. The CDR3 runs 15 residues. J gave up 2 bases and V 5 bases, and 3 bases lay outside the gene matches. From germline, CDR1 is MNHEY and CDR2 SVGAGI. The DNA of the CDR3 is TGTGCCAGCAGTAACAGGGGTGCTGGGGCCAACGTCCTGACTTTC. This codes for CASSNRGAGANVLTF.

The rearrangement links TRBV5-6 to TRBJ2-3; 7 bases are a match to TRBD2. The junction had 6 bases not matched to a gene; V was cut back by 5 bases and J by 0 bases. The germline V gene has CDR1 SGHDT and CDR2 YYEEEE. The CDR3 runs to 15 residues. The CDR3 DNA reads TGTGCCAGCAGAGCAGCGGGATGGAGCACAGATACGCAGTATTTT. Its translation is CASRAAGWSTDTQYF.

J is TRBJ2-2 and V is TRBV10-3; 7 bases map to TRBD1. CDR1 and CDR2 from the germline V gene are ENHRY and SYGVKD. J gave up 2 bases and V 10 bases, and 7 bases lay outside the gene matches. The CDR3 length is 14 residues. This CDR3 is CATKRDSNTGELFF. In nucleotides, the CDR3 is TGTGCCACGAAGAGGGACAGCAACACCGGGGAGCTGTTTTTT.

V and J are TRBV9 and TRBJ1-1, with TRBD1 as a possible D gene (6 bases). The CDR3 is 16 amino acids. Germline values: CDR1 SGDLS, CDR2 YYNGEE. Between the trimmed V and J ends, which lost 0 bases and 0 bases, there was a span of 12 bases. The CDR3 here is CASSVGSGAMNTEAFF. CDR3 nucleotides: TGTGCCAGCAGCGTAGGATCAGGGGCTATGAACACTGAAGCTTTCTTT.

The gene calls are TRBV5-4 and TRBJ1-1; possibly TRBD1 for D (5 bases). The CDR3 length is 12 residues. Trimming stripped 4 bases from V and 5 bases from J, with 9 bases between. The V gene's germline CDR1 is SGHNT and CDR2 YYREEE (reference sequence). The CDR3 sequence is CASSQQGTEAFF. The CDR3 region has the DNA TGTGCCAGCAGCCAGCAGGGTACTGAAGCTTTCTTT.

The chain uses TRBV7-2 and TRBJ1-1, with unresolved D. Deletions cut 8 bases from V and 2 bases from J, with 12 bases between. CDR1 is SGHTA, CDR2 FQGNSA, per germline. The CDR3 is 13 residues long. The CDR3 protein is CASGLRSNTEAFF. CDR3 nucleotide sequence: TGTGCCAGCGGCCTCCGGTCCAACACTGAAGCTTTCTTT.

The V call is TRBV6-1, the J call TRBJ1-2; no definite D call. V lost 5 bases and J 7 bases, leaving 11 bases between the germline ends. The germline V gene has CDR1 MNHNS and CDR2 SASEGT. This CDR3 spans 12 amino acids. CDR3 nucleotides: TGTGCCAGCAGTAGGTCCCTCGGTGGCTACACCTTC. It specifies CASSRSLGGYTF.

The chain links TRBV10-3 to TRBJ2-1, with 8 bases fitting TRBD2. Germline V gene sequence: CDR1 ENHRY, CDR2 SYGVKD. The CDR3 is made up of 13 amino acids. V shed 2 bases, J shed 6 bases, and the junction held 0 bases outside the gene matches. The CDR3, as DNA: TGTGCCATCAGTGAGGGGACTAGCAATGAGCAGTTCTTC. Its translation is CAISEGTSNEQFF.

The chain has TRBV10-3 and TRBJ2-7; 12 nucleotides align to TRBD1. The junction had 5 bases not matched to a gene; V was cut back by 9 bases and J by 5 bases. CDR3 length equals 13 residues. The germline V gene has CDR1 ENHRY and CDR2 SYGVKD. The CDR3 loop is CAITGTGGHEQYF. CDR3 sequence (DNA): TGTGCCATAACCGGGACAGGGGGCCACGAGCAGTACTTC.

The chain recombines TRBV18 with TRBJ1-2; D possibly corresponds to TRBD1 (5 bases). Trimming pared 3 bases from V and 4 bases from J, leaving 21 bases between. CDR1 and CDR2 from the germline V gene are KGHSH and LQKENI. This CDR3 has 17 residues. CDR3 bases: TGTGCCAGCTCACCTCCAGAGCCACGGGGGAGATCCTATGGCTACACCTTC. It encodes CASSPPEPRGRSYGYTF.

The J gene is TRBJ2-7, the V gene TRBV28; 12 bases fit TRBD2. CDR1 is MDHEN, CDR2 SYDVKM, per germline. V was clipped by 0 bases and J by 4 bases; unmatched bases: 7. CDR3 length: 17 residues. The CDR3 reads CASSLWGLAGMGYEQYF. Written as DNA, the CDR3 is TGTGCCAGCAGTTTATGGGGACTAGCGGGTATGGGGTACGAGCAGTACTTC.

V usage is TRBV7-9 and J usage is TRBJ2-2, with D perhaps given as TRBD1 or TRBD2 (5 bases each). V lost 5 bases and J 5 bases, leaving 15 bases between the germline ends. Looked up from germline, CDR1 is SEHNR and CDR2 is FQNEAQ (reference sequence). CDR3 length: 15 residues. CDR3 sequence (DNA): TGTGCCAGCAGCGTCGCGGGTTGGGGGACCGGGGAGCTGTTTTTT. This gives the protein CASSVAGWGTGELFF.

The rearrangement uses TRBV27 and TRBJ1-2; no definite D call. The V end lost 5 bases, the J end lost 4 bases, and 8 bases lay between the germline ends. From germline, CDR1 is MNHEY and CDR2 SMNVEV (reference sequence). This CDR3 spans 12 amino acids. DNA of the CDR3: TGTGCCAGCAGTAAACAAGGCTATGGCTACACCTTC. This sequence encodes CASSKQGYGYTF.

The V call is TRBV29-1, the J call TRBJ2-3, with 8 nucleotides matching TRBD2. The CDR3 extends over 13 amino acids. CDR1 SQVTM and CDR2 ANQGSEA come from the germline V gene. V was clipped by 7 bases and J by 3 bases; unmatched bases: 6. CDR3 amino acids: CSARAGVTDTQYF. The CDR3 coding sequence is TGCAGCGCTCGAGCGGGAGTGACAGATACGCAGTATTTT.

CDR3 DNA sequence: TGTGCCAGCAGTTTTCTCCGGGACAAAATACTTAACTATGGCTACACCTTC. The encoded protein is CASSFLRDKILNYGYTF. The V and J genes are TRBV28 and TRBJ1-2; D perhaps matches TRBD1 (6 bases). V lost 3 bases and J lost 1, with 18 bases in between. The CDR3 has 17 amino acids. Germline V gene data show CDR1 as MDHEN and CDR2 as SYDVKM.

V is TRBV6-5 and J is TRBJ1-2, with D unclear. The germline gives CDR1 MNHEY, CDR2 SVGAGI. The CDR3 spans 15 residues. Trimming shortened V by 0 bases and J by 1 base, and 9 bases separated the two germline ends. The CDR3 DNA sequence: TGTGCCAGCAGTTACTCGACGCCCATTAACTATGGCTACACCTTC. As protein: CASSYSTPINYGYTF.

The chain couples TRBV11-2 to TRBJ1-4, with D maybe TRBD1 (5 bases). This CDR3 contains 14 residues. Trimming pared 7 bases from V and 4 bases from J, leaving 13 bases between. CDR1 and CDR2 (germline): SGHAT, FQNNGV. Written as DNA, the CDR3 is TGTGCCAGCACCCCGGGACGGTTTAATGAAAAACTGTTTTTT. Translating it yields CASTPGRFNEKLFF.

This sequence joins TRBV5-4 and TRBJ2-7; TRBD2 might be the D (5 bases). CDR3 size: 15 residues. Per germline, CDR1 SGHNT and CDR2 YYREEE (reference sequence). V gave up 0 bases and J gave up 4 bases, with 14 bases separating them. The CDR3: CASSLGGNSVYEQYF. CDR3 bases: TGTGCCAGCAGCTTGGGAGGCAATAGCGTGTACGAGCAGTACTTC.

The chain uses TRBV5-1 and TRBJ2-2; tentative D call: TRBD1 (5 bases). The V and J ends lost 4 bases and 2 bases respectively, with 9 bases between them. Germline CDR1 is SGHRS and CDR2 is YFSETQ. There are 14 residues in the CDR3. Here the CDR3 reads CASSVDTNTGELFF. The CDR3 DNA sequence: TGCGCCAGCAGCGTGGACACCAACACCGGGGAGCTGTTTTTT.

This clone was detected once. This chain joins TRBV27 and TRBJ2-1; D not certain. Germline V lookup: CDR1 MNHEY, CDR2 SMNVEV (reference sequence). Trimming left V 5 bases short and J 0 bases short, with 11 bases between. The CDR3 is made up of 15 amino acids. The CDR3 coding sequence is TGTGCCAGCAGTCGTACCCGTAGCTCCTACAATGAGCAGTTCTTC. Its translation: CASSRTRSSYNEQFF.

The chain employs TRBV6-4 and TRBJ2-1; TRBD2 agrees at 9 bases. CDR3 length: 16 amino acids. V shed 4 bases, J shed 2 bases, and the junction held 6 bases outside the gene matches. Germline CDR1 is MRHNA and CDR2 is SNTAGT. This CDR3 reads CASSVIAGAAYNEQFF. For the CDR3, the DNA is TGTGCCAGCAGTGTTATAGCGGGAGCGGCCTACAATGAGCAGTTCTTC.

V gene TRBV19 combines with J gene TRBJ1-5; D remains ambiguous. Germline loops: CDR1 LNHDA, CDR2 SQIVND (reference sequence). This CDR3 contains 14 residues. The ends were cut back, 3 bases at V and 0 bases at J, with 6 bases in the middle. The chain's CDR3 is CASSMFPSNQPQHF. CDR3 sequence (DNA): TGTGCCAGTAGTATGTTCCCTAGCAATCAGCCCCAGCATTTT.

DNA for the CDR3: TGTGCCAGCAGTGACTCGATTGTGGGAAACATTCAGTACTTC. It codes for CASSDSIVGNIQYF. The chain joins TRBV6-4 to TRBJ2-4; D unclear. Germline assignment: CDR1 MRHNA and CDR2 SNTAGT. CDR3 length: 14 amino acids. The V end was cut by 0 bases, the J end by 6 bases, with 9 bases between.